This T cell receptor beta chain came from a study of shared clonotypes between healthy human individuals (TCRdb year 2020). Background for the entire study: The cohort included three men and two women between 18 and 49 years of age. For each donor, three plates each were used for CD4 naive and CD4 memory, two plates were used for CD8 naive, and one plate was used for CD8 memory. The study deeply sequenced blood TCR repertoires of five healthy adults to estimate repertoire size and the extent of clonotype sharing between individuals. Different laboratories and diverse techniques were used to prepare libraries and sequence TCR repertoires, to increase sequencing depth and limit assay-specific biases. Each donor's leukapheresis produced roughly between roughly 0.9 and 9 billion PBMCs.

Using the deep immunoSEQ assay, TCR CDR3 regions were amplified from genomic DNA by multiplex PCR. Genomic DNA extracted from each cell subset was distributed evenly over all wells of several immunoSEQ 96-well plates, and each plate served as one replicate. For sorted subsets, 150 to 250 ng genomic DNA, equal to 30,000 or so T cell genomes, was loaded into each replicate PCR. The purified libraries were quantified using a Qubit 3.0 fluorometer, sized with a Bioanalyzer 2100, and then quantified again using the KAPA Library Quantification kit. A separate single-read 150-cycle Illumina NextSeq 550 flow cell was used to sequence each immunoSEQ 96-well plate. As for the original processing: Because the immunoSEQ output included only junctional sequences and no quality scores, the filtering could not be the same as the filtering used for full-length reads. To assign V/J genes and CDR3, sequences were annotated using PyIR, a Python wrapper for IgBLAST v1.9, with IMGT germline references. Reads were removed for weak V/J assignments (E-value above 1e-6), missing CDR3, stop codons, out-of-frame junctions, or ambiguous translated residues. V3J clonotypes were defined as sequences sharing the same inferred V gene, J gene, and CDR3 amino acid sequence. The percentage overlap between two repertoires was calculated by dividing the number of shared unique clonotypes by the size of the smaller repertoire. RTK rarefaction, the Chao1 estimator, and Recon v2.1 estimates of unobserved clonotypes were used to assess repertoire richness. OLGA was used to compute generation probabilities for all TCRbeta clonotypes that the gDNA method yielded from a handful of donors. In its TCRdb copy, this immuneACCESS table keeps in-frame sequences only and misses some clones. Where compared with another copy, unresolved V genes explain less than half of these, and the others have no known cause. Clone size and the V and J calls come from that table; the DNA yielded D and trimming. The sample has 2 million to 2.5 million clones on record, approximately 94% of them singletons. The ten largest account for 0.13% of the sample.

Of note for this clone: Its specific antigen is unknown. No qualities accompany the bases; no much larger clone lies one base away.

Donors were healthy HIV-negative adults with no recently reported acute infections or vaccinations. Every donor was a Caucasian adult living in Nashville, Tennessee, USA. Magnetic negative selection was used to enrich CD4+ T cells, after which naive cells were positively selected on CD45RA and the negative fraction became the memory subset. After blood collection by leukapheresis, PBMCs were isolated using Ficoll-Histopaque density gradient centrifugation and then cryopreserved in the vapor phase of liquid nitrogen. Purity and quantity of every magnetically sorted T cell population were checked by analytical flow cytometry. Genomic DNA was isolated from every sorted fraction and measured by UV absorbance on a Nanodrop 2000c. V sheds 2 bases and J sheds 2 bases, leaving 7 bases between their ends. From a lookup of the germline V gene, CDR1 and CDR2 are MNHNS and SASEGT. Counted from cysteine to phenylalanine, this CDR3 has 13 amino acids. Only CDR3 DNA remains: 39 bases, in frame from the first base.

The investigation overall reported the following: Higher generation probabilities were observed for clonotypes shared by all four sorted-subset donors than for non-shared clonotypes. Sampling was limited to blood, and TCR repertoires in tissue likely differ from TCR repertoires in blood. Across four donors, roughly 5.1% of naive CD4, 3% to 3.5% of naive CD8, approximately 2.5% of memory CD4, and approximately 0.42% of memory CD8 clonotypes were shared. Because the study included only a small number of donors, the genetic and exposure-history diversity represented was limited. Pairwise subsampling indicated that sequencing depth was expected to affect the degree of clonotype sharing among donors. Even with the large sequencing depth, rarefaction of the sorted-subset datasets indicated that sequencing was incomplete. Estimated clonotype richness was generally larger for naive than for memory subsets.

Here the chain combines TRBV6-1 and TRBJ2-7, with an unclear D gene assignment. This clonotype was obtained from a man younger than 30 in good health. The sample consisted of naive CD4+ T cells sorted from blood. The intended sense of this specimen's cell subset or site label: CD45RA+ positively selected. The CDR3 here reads CASSEPVTYEQYF. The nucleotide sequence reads TGTGCCAGCAGTGAACCAGTTACCTACGAGCAGTACTTC.